The 16 T cell receptor beta chains below were found in one sample sequenced in a study of blood T cell repertoires in COVID-19. TCRdb's copy holds only in-frame clones and misses some; the assay was immunoSEQ multiplex PCR. The sample lists about 160,000 clones; around 87% were seen once. Sequenced material: peripheral blood. The receptors come from a woman between 65 and 79 years old with COVID-19, enrolled during active disease.

This clone was seen only a few times. The chain employs TRBV19 and TRBJ1-1; 7 nucleotides align to TRBD1. From germline, CDR1 is LNHDA and CDR2 SQIVND (reference sequence). J lost 3 bases, V lost 5 bases, and 6 bases had no gene match. There are 14 residues in the CDR3. The CDR3: CASSWLGTDTEAFF. The CDR3 bases are TGTGCCAGTAGTTGGCTAGGGACAGACACTGAAGCTTTCTTT.

This clone was found once. The chain joins TRBV29-1 to TRBJ1-2; D may be TRBD1 (6 bases). With 3 bases removed from V and 7 bases from J, the gap between germline ends came to 15 bases. The CDR3 spans 13 residues. Germline CDR1 is SQVTM and CDR2 is ANQGSEA. The CDR3: CSVDGQTVGGYTF. CDR3 nucleotides: TGCAGCGTTGACGGACAGACCGTTGGTGGCTACACCTTC.

This chain links TRBV9 with TRBJ1-6; 9 nucleotides align to TRBD1. The junction had 5 bases not matched to a gene; V was cut back by 4 bases and J by 9 bases. Germline loops: CDR1 SGDLS, CDR2 YYNGEE. This CDR3 spans 14 amino acids. The CDR3 DNA sequence: TGTGCCAGCAGCTTGCGACAGGGGGGTTCACCCCTCCACTTT. Its translation: CASSLRQGGSPLHF.

The chain has TRBV25-1 and TRBJ1-2; no definite D call. CDR3 length equals 14 residues. Per germline, CDR1 MGHDK and CDR2 SYGVNS. Trimming stripped 5 bases from V and 0 bases from J, with 10 bases between. The CDR3 nucleotides read TGTGCCAGCAGTCCCAGGTTACCTAACTATGGCTACACCTTC. Translated, it gives CASSPRLPNYGYTF.

This chain joins TRBV28 and TRBJ2-7; D is undetermined. V lost 6 bases and J lost 2, with 14 bases in between. Germline assignment: CDR1 MDHEN and CDR2 SYDVKM. This CDR3 spans 14 amino acids. The CDR3 protein is CASRRPGWAYEQYF. CDR3 DNA: TGTGCCAGCAGGAGACCGGGTTGGGCCTACGAGCAGTACTTC.

This CDR3 reads CAISESTLRQGLTQPQHF. The DNA of the CDR3 is TGTGCCATCAGTGAGTCGACTTTGAGACAGGGTCTAACTCAGCCCCAGCATTTT. The gene calls are TRBV10-3 and TRBJ1-5, with 7 bases matching TRBD1. Germline assignment: CDR1 ENHRY and CDR2 SYGVKD. The CDR3 runs 18 residues. V lost 0 bases and J lost 6; bases outside the gene matches: 14.

The CDR3 DNA is TGTGCCAGTAGTACAGGGACTAGTATGGAGACCCAGTACTTC. Translation gives CASSTGTSMETQYF. V usage is TRBV19 and J usage is TRBJ2-5; TRBD2 aligns across 8 bases. This CDR3 has 14 amino acids. V was pared by 4 bases and J by 5 bases, with 6 bases of the junction left unmatched. CDR1 is LNHDA, CDR2 SQIVND, per germline (reference sequence).

The V and J genes are TRBV13 and TRBJ1-2; 8 bases match TRBD1. CDR1 and CDR2 (germline): PRHDT, FYEKMQ (reference sequence). This CDR3 contains 14 residues. V was clipped by 5 bases and J by 7 bases; unmatched bases: 9. DNA for the CDR3: TGTGCCAGCAGCCAGCAGGGGGCGCCCCTTGGCTACACCTTC. It encodes CASSQQGAPLGYTF.

The chain has TRBV30 and TRBJ2-7, with TRBD1 identical over 10 bases. The length of the CDR3 is 14 residues. Germline V gives CDR1 GTSNPN, CDR2 SVGIG (reference sequence). Losses at the gene ends were 3 bases for V and 5 bases for J; bases not matched to a gene: 7. CDR3 protein: CAWRGGTGVNEQYF. DNA for the CDR3: TGTGCCTGGAGGGGGGGGACAGGGGTCAACGAGCAGTACTTC. Full variable domain (outside the CDR3, taken from reference TRBV30 and TRBJ2-7): SQTIHQWPATLVQPVGSPLSLECTVEGTSNPNLYWYRQAAGRGLQLLFYSVGIGQISSEVPQNLSASRPQDRQFILSSKKLLLSDSGFYLCAWRGGTGVNEQYFGPGTRLTVT.

The chain links TRBV28 to TRBJ1-4; no definite D call. CDR1 is MDHEN and CDR2 is SYDVKM in the germline V gene. V dropped 10 bases and J dropped 8 bases, with 17 bases sitting between them. The CDR3 consists of 13 residues. DNA of the CDR3: TGTGCCACAACGGACTTTCCCGGCGAAAAACTGTTTTTT. The encoded protein is CATTDFPGEKLFF.

The chain couples TRBV7-7 to TRBJ1-4; 10 bases match TRBD1. The length of the CDR3 is 16 residues. Germline V gene lookup returns CDR1 SSHAT and CDR2 FNYEAQ (reference sequence). The CDR3 loop reads CASGTGDAGGNEKLFF. The DNA of the CDR3 is TGTGCTAGCGGGACAGGGGACGCCGGGGGGAATGAAAAACTGTTTTTT. The full variable domain, completed using reference TRBV7-7 and TRBJ1-4, is GAGVSQSPRYKVTKRGQDVTLRCDPISSHATLYWYQQALGQGPEFLTYFNYEAQPDKSGLPSDRFSAERPEGSISTLTIQRTEQRDSAMYRCASGTGDAGGNEKLFFGSGTQLSVL.

A single count supports this clone. The gene calls are TRBV5-1 and TRBJ2-1; 7 bases match TRBD2. The germline V gene has CDR1 SGHRS and CDR2 YFSETQ. The CDR3 spans 15 residues. The trim removed 4 bases at V and 1 base at J, leaving 5 bases unmatched. The CDR3 nucleotides read TGCGCCAGCAGCCTCGGGGGGTTGTCCTACAATGAGCAGTTCTTC. Its translation: CASSLGGLSYNEQFF.

The rearrangement uses TRBV7-2 and TRBJ1-1; 7 nucleotides match TRBD1. The CDR3 has 15 amino acids. With 4 bases clipped from V and 1 base from J, the junction kept 6 bases outside the gene matches. Per germline, CDR1 SGHTA and CDR2 FQGNSA. CDR3 nucleotide sequence: TGTGCCAGCAGCTCACACAGGGGAGGGAACACTGAAGCTTTCTTT. Translated: CASSSHRGGNTEAFF.

This clone was observed a handful of times. The chain recombines TRBV21-1 with TRBJ2-7; TRBD1, the D gene given by the table, was not confirmed from the DNA. TRBV21-1 is a recognized pseudogene. The CDR3 is 17 amino acids. The CDR3: CASSKATNSGLSYEQYF. The DNA for the CDR3 is TGTGCCAGCAGCAAAGCCACCAATTCAGGGCTGTCCTACGAGCAGTACTTC.

The count of this clone is one. This chain connects TRBV5-4 to TRBJ2-7; D may be TRBD1 (7 bases). This CDR3 is built from 13 residues. CDR1 SGHNT and CDR2 YYREEE come from the germline V gene (reference sequence). Trimming removed 4 bases at V and 7 bases at J, with 15 bases between. CDR3 DNA: TGTGCCAGCAGCGCGGGACAGCCGGGGGAGCAGTACTTC. It translates to CASSAGQPGEQYF.

This rearrangement joins TRBV5-6 to TRBJ1-2, with TRBD1 matching 7 bases. Germline CDR1 reads SGHDT; CDR2 reads YYEEEE. The CDR3 length is 13 residues. V was clipped by 3 bases and J by 4 bases; unmatched bases: 3. The CDR3 sequence is CASSSTGSYGYTF. The CDR3 region has the DNA TGTGCCAGCAGCTCGACAGGGTCCTATGGCTACACCTTC.